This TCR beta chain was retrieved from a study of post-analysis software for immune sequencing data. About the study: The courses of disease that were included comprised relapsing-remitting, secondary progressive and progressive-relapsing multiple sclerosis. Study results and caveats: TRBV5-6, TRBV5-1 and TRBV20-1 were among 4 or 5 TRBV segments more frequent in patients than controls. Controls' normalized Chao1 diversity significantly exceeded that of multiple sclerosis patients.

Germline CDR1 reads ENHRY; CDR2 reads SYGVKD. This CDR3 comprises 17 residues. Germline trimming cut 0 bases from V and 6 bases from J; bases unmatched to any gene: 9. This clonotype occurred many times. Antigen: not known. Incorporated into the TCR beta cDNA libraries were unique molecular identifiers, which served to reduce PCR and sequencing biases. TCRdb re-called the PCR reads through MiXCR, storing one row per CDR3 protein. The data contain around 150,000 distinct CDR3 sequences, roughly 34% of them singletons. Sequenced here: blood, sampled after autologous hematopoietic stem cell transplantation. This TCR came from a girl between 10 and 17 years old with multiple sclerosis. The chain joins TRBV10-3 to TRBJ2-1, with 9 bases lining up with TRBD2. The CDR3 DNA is TGTGCCATCAGTGAGTCTCGGGGCGGGAGGGCCAGCAATGAGCAGTTCTTC. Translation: CAISESRGGRASNEQFF.